Listed below are T cell receptor beta chains from one sample, sequenced in a study of T cells in localized non-small cell lung cancer. Sequencing used immunoSEQ multiplex PCR; TCRdb keeps in-frame clones, though not all of them. The repertoire holds about 33,000 clones, with 80% as singletons. The sequences come from peripheral blood, collected before any cancer treatment. These receptors were collected from a male donor older than 55 with stage III squamous cell lung carcinoma. Both conserved end residues are part of each CDR3. Fields, in order: V gene, J gene, CDR3 protein.

v_gene: TRBV19; j_gene: TRBJ2-2; CDR3aa: CASLGAGGNTGELFF
v_gene: TRBV6-6; j_gene: TRBJ2-3; CDR3aa: CASSYSNVLGDTQYF
v_gene: TRBV7-8; j_gene: TRBJ2-1; CDR3aa: CASSLARLALFLHNEQFF
v_gene: TRBV18; j_gene: TRBJ2-2; CDR3aa: CASSPGTLGSGELFF
v_gene: TRBV9; j_gene: TRBJ2-1; CDR3aa: CASSPRTSGVDEQFF
v_gene: TRBV6-6; j_gene: TRBJ2-5; CDR3aa: CASIPDHSQETQYF
v_gene: TRBV7-7; j_gene: TRBJ1-4; CDR3aa: CASSLNPGEKLFF
v_gene: TRBV6-5; j_gene: TRBJ1-1; CDR3aa: CASSYGGMNTEAFF
v_gene: TRBV6-5; j_gene: TRBJ2-1; CDR3aa: CASSRLAGLPGEQFF
v_gene: TRBV5-4; j_gene: TRBJ1-2; CDR3aa: CASSSPRGIGGYTF
v_gene: TRBV7-8; j_gene: TRBJ2-5; CDR3aa: CASNGLAGGTIETQYF
v_gene: TRBV7-3; j_gene: TRBJ2-5; CDR3aa: CASSSGGPQYF
v_gene: TRBV15; j_gene: TRBJ2-7; CDR3aa: CATSRRQGAYEQYF
v_gene: TRBV19; j_gene: TRBJ2-2; CDR3aa: CASSMRGLTGELFF
v_gene: TRBV4-1; j_gene: TRBJ2-2; CDR3aa: CASSRSGPPSTGELFF
v_gene: TRBV7-8; j_gene: TRBJ2-1; CDR3aa: CASSSDRGIGEQFF
v_gene: TRBV6-6; j_gene: TRBJ2-2; CDR3aa: CASSSSGLGTGELFF
v_gene: TRBV19; j_gene: TRBJ1-5; CDR3aa: CASSMGVGNQPQHF
v_gene: TRBV5-1; j_gene: TRBJ2-1; CDR3aa: CASSLGGAVNEQFF
v_gene: TRBV2; j_gene: TRBJ1-2; CDR3aa: CASSVGQDLYGYTF
v_gene: TRBV2; j_gene: TRBJ1-6; CDR3aa: CASGVFRGTNSPLHF
v_gene: TRBV28; j_gene: TRBJ1-5; CDR3aa: CASSLPPNQPQHF
v_gene: TRBV7-8; j_gene: TRBJ1-1; CDR3aa: CASTKTGRDTEAFF
v_gene: TRBV10-1; j_gene: TRBJ1-1; CDR3aa: CASREDRAAFF
v_gene: TRBV6-5; j_gene: TRBJ2-1; CDR3aa: CASSYSAGVSYNEQFF